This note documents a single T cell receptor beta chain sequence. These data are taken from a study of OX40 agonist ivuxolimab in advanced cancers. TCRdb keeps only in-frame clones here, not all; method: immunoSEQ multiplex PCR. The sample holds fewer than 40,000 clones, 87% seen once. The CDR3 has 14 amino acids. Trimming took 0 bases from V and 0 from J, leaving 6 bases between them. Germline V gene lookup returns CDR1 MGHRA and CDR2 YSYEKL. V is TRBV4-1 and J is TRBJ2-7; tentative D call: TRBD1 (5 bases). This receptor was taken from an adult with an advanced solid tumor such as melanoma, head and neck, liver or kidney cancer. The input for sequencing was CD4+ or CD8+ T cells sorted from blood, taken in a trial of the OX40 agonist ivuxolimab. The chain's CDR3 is CASSQDQGSYEQYF. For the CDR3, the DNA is TGCGCCAGCAGCCAAGATCAGGGCTCCTACGAGCAGTACTTC.